Listed here are 14 T cell receptor beta chains from one sample, sequenced in a study of cytotoxic CD8 clonotypes in ibrutinib-treated CLL. Profiled with immunoSEQ multiplex PCR; TCRdb holds only in-frame clones, not every one. The data contain over 150,000 clones, around 70% of them singletons. This specimen consisted of PBMCs, obtained after 24 months of ibrutinib treatment. The receptors were sampled from a human donor with chronic lymphocytic leukemia.

The chain is built from TRBV5-1 and TRBJ2-7, with TRBD1 matching 7 bases. J gave up 4 bases and V 0 bases, and 10 bases lay outside the gene matches. This CDR3 is built from 16 residues. CDR1 and CDR2 from the germline V gene are SGHRS and YFSETQ. This CDR3 is CASSLERSRGIYEQYF. In nucleotides, the CDR3 is TGCGCCAGCAGCTTGGAGCGTAGCAGGGGGATATACGAGCAGTACTTC.

This sequence joins TRBV18 and TRBJ1-4; the D is unclear. V was trimmed by 8 bases and J by 0 bases, leaving 10 bases between them. The germline V gene has CDR1 KGHSH and CDR2 LQKENI. The CDR3 consists of 14 residues. The CDR3 nucleotides read TGTGCCAGCCAACAAGAGGCAACTAATGAAAAACTGTTTTTT. Translating it yields CASQQEATNEKLFF.

The rearrangement uses TRBV18 and TRBJ2-7, with a possible D match to TRBD2 (6 bases). CDR1 KGHSH and CDR2 LQKENI come from the germline V gene. Trimming shortened V by 3 bases and J by 9 bases, and 15 bases separated the two germline ends. The length of the CDR3 is 13 residues. The CDR3 is CASSPRTDGGQYF. For the CDR3, the DNA is TGTGCCAGCTCACCCAGGACCGACGGGGGGCAGTACTTC. Supplemented by reference TRBV18 and TRBJ2-7, the full variable domain reads NAGVMQNPRHLVRRRGQEARLRCSPMKGHSHVYWYRQLPEEGLKFMVYLQKENIIDESGMPKERFSAEFPKEGPSILRIQQVVRGDSAAYFCASSPRTDGGQYFGPGTRLTVT.

This chain joins TRBV2 and TRBJ2-7; D is perhaps TRBD2 (6 bases). V shed 7 bases and J shed 0 bases, with 13 bases lying between them. The CDR3 loop spans 14 amino acids. Germline CDR1 and CDR2: SNHLY and FYNNEI. CDR3 sequence (DNA): TGTGCCAGCATGCCGCGGGACGTCTCCTACGAGCAGTACTTC. Its translation: CASMPRDVSYEQYF. The whole variable domain, remainder taken from reference TRBV2 and TRBJ2-7, is EPEVTQTPSHQVTQMGQEVILRCVPISNHLYFYWYRQILGQKVEFLVSFYNNEISEKSEIFDDQFSVERPDGSNFTLKIRSTKLEDSAMYFCASMPRDVSYEQYFGPGTRLTVT.

The chain links TRBV30 to TRBJ2-5; D is uncertain. The CDR3 is 12 residues long. V was clipped by 0 bases and J by 5 bases, with 7 bases between them. Germline V gene sequence: CDR1 GTSNPN, CDR2 SVGIG (reference sequence). DNA for the CDR3: TGTGCCTGGAGTGTACTCTGGGAGACCCAGTACTTC. This codes for CAWSVLWETQYF.

The chain uses TRBV2 and TRBJ1-5; D not resolved. This CDR3 is built from 13 residues. Germline assignment: CDR1 SNHLY and CDR2 FYNNEI. The ends were cut back, 3 bases at V and 5 bases at J, with 8 bases in the middle. CDR3 loop: CASSDPGYQPQHF. In nucleotides, the CDR3 is TGTGCCAGCAGTGATCCCGGGTATCAGCCCCAGCATTTT.

A few counts support this clone. This chain uses TRBV28 with TRBJ2-3; tentative D call: TRBD1 (6 bases). The CDR3 is 15 amino acids. V was trimmed by 6 bases and J by 0 bases, leaving 13 bases between them. Germline CDR1 is MDHEN and CDR2 is SYDVKM. CDR3 nucleotide sequence: TGTGCCAGCAGAACAGGGACGGCTAGCACAGATACGCAGTATTTT. As protein: CASRTGTASTDTQYF. Using reference TRBV28 and TRBJ2-3 for the parts outside the CDR3, the full variable domain is DVKVTQSSRYLVKRTGEKVFLECVQDMDHENMFWYRQDPGLGLRLIYFSYDVKMKEKGDIPEGYSVSREKKERFSLILESASTNQTSMYLCASRTGTASTDTQYFGPGTRLTVL.

The V gene is TRBV5-6, the J gene TRBJ2-1; perhaps TRBD2 as D (6 bases). The CDR3 contains 12 residues. CDR1 and CDR2 from the germline V gene are SGHDT and YYEEEE. V lost 3 bases, J lost 14 bases, and 15 bases lay in between. The CDR3: CASSSLRDSKFF. The DNA for the CDR3 is TGTGCCAGCAGCTCCCTCCGGGACTCTAAGTTCTTC.

V is TRBV29-1 and J is TRBJ2-3; 10 bases agree with TRBD2. Germline V gives CDR1 SQVTM, CDR2 ANQGSEA. Trimming removed 3 bases from V and 2 bases from J; junction bases left unmatched: 14. CDR3 length: 18 amino acids. In DNA form, the CDR3 reads TGCAGCGTTGAGACCCCGGTAGCGGGAGGCCGAGACACAGATACGCAGTATTTT. This translates into CSVETPVAGGRDTDTQYF.

This clone was picked up a small number of times. This rearrangement joins TRBV7-2 to TRBJ2-7; D assignment may be TRBD1 or TRBD2 (5 bases each). CDR1 and CDR2 (germline): SGHTA, FQGNSA. The CDR3 has 15 residues. V was cut by 2 bases and J by 0 bases, with 11 bases left in between. The CDR3 reads CASSLQGTDSYEQYF. The CDR3 DNA reads as TGTGCCAGCAGCTTACAAGGGACGGACTCCTACGAGCAGTACTTC.

This chain links TRBV5-1 with TRBJ2-7; 7 positions match TRBD1. Germline V CDR1 and CDR2: SGHRS, YFSETQ. The CDR3 consists of 14 residues. Losses at the gene ends were 2 bases for V and 4 bases for J; bases not matched to a gene: 6. The CDR3 sequence: CASSLQGSTYEQYF. DNA of the CDR3: TGCGCCAGCAGCTTACAGGGGTCAACTTACGAGCAGTACTTC.

In this sample, this clone turned up once. The chain is built from TRBV29-1 and TRBJ1-1; D is perhaps TRBD1 (6 bases). Germline lookup yields CDR1 SQVTM and CDR2 ANQGSEA. Trimming left V 5 bases short and J 6 bases short, with 16 bases between. This CDR3 region has 13 residues. This CDR3 reads CSVPRQVGPEAFF. As DNA, the CDR3 is TGCAGCGTTCCCCGACAGGTTGGCCCTGAAGCTTTCTTT.

The V and J genes are TRBV5-1 and TRBJ2-3, with D maybe TRBD1 (7 bases). Germline V gene data show CDR1 as SGHRS and CDR2 as YFSETQ. The V end lost 5 bases, the J end lost 0 bases, and 19 bases lay between the germline ends. This CDR3 is built from 17 residues. CDR3 nucleotide sequence: TGCGCCAGCAGATCTTGGGCGGGACAGACTAGCACAGATACGCAGTATTTT. Translated: CASRSWAGQTSTDTQYF.

This chain connects TRBV7-6 to TRBJ1-2, with D perhaps matching TRBD1 (6 bases). This CDR3 has 15 residues. Germline values: CDR1 SGHVS, CDR2 FNYEAQ. Trimming cost V 5 bases and J 8 bases, with 21 bases left between them. Here the CDR3 reads CASSPLSGGAGGYTF. CDR3 nucleotides: TGTGCCAGCAGCCCCCTTTCGGGGGGCGCCGGGGGCTACACCTTC.